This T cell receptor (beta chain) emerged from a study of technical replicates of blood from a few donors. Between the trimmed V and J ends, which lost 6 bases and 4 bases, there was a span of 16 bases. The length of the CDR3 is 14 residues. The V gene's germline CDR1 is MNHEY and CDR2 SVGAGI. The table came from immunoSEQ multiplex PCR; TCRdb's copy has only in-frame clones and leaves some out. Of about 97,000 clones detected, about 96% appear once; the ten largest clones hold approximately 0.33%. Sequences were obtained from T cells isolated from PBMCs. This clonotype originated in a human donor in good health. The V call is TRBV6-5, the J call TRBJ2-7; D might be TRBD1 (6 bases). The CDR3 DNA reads TGTGCCAGCAGCTCAAACCCTACAGGGTACGAGCAGTACTTC. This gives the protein CASSSNPTGYEQYF.